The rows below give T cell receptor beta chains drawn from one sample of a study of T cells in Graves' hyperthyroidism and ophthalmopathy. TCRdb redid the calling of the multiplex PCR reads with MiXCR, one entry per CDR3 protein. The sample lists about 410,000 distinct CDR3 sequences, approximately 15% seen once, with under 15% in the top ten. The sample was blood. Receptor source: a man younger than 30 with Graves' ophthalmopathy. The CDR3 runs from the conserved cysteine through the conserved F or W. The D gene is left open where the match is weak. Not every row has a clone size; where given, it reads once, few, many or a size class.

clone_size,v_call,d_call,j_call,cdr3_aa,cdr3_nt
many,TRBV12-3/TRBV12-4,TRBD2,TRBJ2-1,CASSRRLAGTNEQFF,TGTGCCAGCAGCCGAAGACTAGCGGGGACTAATGAGCAGTTCTTC
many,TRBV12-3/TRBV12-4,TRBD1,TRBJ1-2,CASSFGTGLGYGYTF,TGTGCCAGCAGTTTCGGGACAGGGTTGGGCTATGGCTACACCTTC
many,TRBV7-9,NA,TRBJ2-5,CASSLDTLETQYF,TGTGCCAGCAGCTTGGACACCTTGGAGACCCAGTACTTC
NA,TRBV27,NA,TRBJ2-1,CASSLTTYNEQFF,TGTGCCAGCAGTTTAACGACTTACAATGAGCAGTTCTTC
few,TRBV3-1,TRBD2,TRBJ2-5,CASSRLTSSETQYF,TGTGCCAGCAGCCGCCTGACTAGCTCGGAGACCCAGTACTTC
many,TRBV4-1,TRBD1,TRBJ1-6,CASSQDPVQLTGDGDSPLHF,TGCGCCAGCAGCCAAGACCCGGTCCAGTTGACAGGGGACGGGGATTCACCCCTCCACTTT
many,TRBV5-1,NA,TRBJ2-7,CASSLGDLKGNEQYF,TGCGCCAGCAGCTTGGGGGACCTTAAGGGGAACGAGCAGTACTTC
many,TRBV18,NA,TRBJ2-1,CASSPWDQGGYNEQFF,TGTGCCAGCTCACCTTGGGACCAGGGGGGGTACAATGAGCAGTTCTTC
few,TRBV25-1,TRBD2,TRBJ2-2,CASSEWLAEELFF,TGTGCCAGCAGTGAATGGCTAGCGGAGGAGCTGTTTTTT
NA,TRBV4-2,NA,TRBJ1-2,CASSQGLSGYTF,TGTGCCAGCAGCCAAGGATTGTCTGGCTACACCTTC
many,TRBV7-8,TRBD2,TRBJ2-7,CASSLGRSGGSEQYF,TGTGCCAGCAGCTTAGGCCGGTCGGGAGGATCTGAGCAGTACTTC
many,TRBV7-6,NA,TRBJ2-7,CASSSGGGYEQYF,TGTGCCAGCAGCTCCGGTGGGGGTTACGAGCAGTACTTC
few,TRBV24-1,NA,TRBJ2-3,CATSDGQFWADTQYF,TGTGCCACCAGTGATGGACAGTTTTGGGCGGATACGCAGTATTTT
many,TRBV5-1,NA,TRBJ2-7,CASSLINGRYEQYF,TGCGCCAGCAGCTTGATAAACGGAAGGTACGAGCAGTACTTC
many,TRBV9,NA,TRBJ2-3,CASSRLYTDTQYF,TGTGCCAGCAGCCGACTGTACACAGATACGCAGTATTTT
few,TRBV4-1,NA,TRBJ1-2,CASSQDGTVRYYGYTF,TGCGCCAGCAGCCAAGATGGAACAGTCCGTTACTATGGCTACACCTTC
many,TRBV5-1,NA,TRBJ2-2,CASSLGDTDTGELFF,TGCGCCAGCAGCTTGGGGGACACTGACACCGGGGAGCTGTTTTTT
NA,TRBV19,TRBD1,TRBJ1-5,CASSIPGQGHNQPQHF,TGTGCCAGTAGTATCCCGGGACAGGGACACAATCAGCCCCAGCATTTT
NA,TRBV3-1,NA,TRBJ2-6,CASSQVSGRPSGANVLTF,TGTGCCAGCAGCCAAGTATCTGGACGGCCCTCTGGGGCCAACGTCCTGACTTTC
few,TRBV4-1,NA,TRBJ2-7,CASSQGRFNSYEQYF,TGCGCCAGCAGCCAAGGAAGGTTTAACTCCTACGAGCAGTACTTC
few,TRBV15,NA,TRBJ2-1,CATSFPTGYNEQFF,TGTGCCACCAGTTTCCCGACAGGTTACAATGAGCAGTTCTTC
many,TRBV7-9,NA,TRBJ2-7,CASSPGTLEQYF,TGTGCCAGCAGCCCCGGGACTCTCGAGCAGTACTTC
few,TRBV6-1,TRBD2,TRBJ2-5,CASSVASRGGAETQYF,TGTGCCAGCAGCGTAGCTTCGCGGGGGGGCGCAGAGACCCAGTACTTC
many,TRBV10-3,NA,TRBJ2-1,CAISEPIDGGYNEQFF,TGTGCCATCAGTGAGCCAATAGACGGAGGGTACAATGAGCAGTTCTTC
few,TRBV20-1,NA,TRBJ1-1,CSAPGVGGDEAFF,TGCAGTGCTCCAGGGGTTGGGGGCGATGAAGCTTTCTTT
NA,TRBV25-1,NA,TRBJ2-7,CASSWQDYEQYF,TGTGCCAGCAGTTGGCAAGACTACGAGCAGTACTTC
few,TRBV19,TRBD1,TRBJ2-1,CASSVPRQGSVSNEQFF,TGTGCCAGTAGTGTTCCCAGACAGGGGAGTGTTTCCAATGAGCAGTTCTTC
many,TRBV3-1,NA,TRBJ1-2,CASSPIRQGHGYTF,TGTGCCAGCAGCCCCATCAGACAAGGACATGGCTACACCTTC
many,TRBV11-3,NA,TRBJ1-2,CASSLVREGGYTF,TGTGCCAGCAGCTTAGTAAGGGAAGGCGGCTACACCTTC
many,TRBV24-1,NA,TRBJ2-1,CATKDSSRLEQFF,TGTGCCACCAAAGATTCCAGTCGTTTGGAGCAGTTCTTC
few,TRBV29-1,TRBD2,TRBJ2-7,CSTGEGYEQYF,TGCAGCACGGGGGAGGGGTACGAGCAGTACTTC
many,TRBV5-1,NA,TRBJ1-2,CASSLADYGYTF,TGCGCCAGCAGCTTGGCAGACTATGGCTACACCTTC
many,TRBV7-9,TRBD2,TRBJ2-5,CASSLVLAGMETQYF,TGTGCCAGCAGCTTAGTCCTAGCGGGGATGGAGACCCAGTACTTC
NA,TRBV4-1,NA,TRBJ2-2,CASSQEMTGELFF,TGCGCCAGCAGCCAAGAAATGACCGGGGAGCTGTTTTTT
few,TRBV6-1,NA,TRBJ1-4,CASSEQTETNEKLFF,TGTGCCAGCAGTGAACAGACCGAAACTAATGAAAAACTGTTTTTT
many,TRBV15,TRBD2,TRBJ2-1,CATSILAGVYNEQFF,TGTGCCACCAGCATCCTAGCGGGAGTGTACAATGAGCAGTTCTTC
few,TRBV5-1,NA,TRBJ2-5,CASSLVPALGETQYF,TGCGCCAGCAGCTTGGTCCCGGCTTTGGGGGAGACCCAGTACTTC
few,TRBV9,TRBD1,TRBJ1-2,CASSVVPGGGVDGYTF,TGTGCCAGCAGCGTAGTCCCAGGGGGAGGTGTGGATGGCTACACCTTC
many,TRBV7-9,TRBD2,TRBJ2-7,CASSLLNGRGLAGTYEQYF,TGTGCCAGCAGCTTATTAAACGGGAGGGGACTAGCGGGAACCTACGAGCAGTACTTC
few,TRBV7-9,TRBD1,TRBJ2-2,CASSPQGAGYTGELFF,TGTGCCAGCAGTCCCCAGGGGGCTGGTTACACCGGGGAGCTGTTTTTT
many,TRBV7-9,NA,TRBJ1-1,CASSPRPTEAFF,TGTGCCAGCAGCCCTAGACCAACTGAAGCTTTCTTT
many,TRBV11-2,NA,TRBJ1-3,CASSPRGWLTGNTIYF,TGTGCCAGCAGCCCTCGGGGGTGGTTAACTGGAAACACCATATATTTT
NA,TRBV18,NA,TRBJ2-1,CASSPLAAGLNNEQFF,TGTGCCAGCTCACCACTCGCCGCGGGGTTGAACAATGAGCAGTTCTTC
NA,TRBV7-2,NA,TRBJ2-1,CASRPSGASYNEQFF,TGTGCCAGCAGACCCTCTGGGGCTAGCTACAATGAGCAGTTCTTC
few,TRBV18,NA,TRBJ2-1,CASSPGVEEFF,TGTGCCAGCTCACCGGGGGTAGAGGAGTTCTTC
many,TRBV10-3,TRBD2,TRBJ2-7,CAISELAGGRYYEQYF,TGTGCCATCAGTGAACTAGCGGGGGGCCGATACTACGAGCAGTACTTC
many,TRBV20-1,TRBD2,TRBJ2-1,CSLQGLAGASSYNEQFF,TGCAGTTTACAGGGACTAGCGGGAGCCTCCTCCTACAATGAGCAGTTCTTC
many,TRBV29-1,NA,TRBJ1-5,CSVVDGGNQPQHF,TGCAGCGTTGTGGACGGGGGCAATCAGCCCCAGCATTTT
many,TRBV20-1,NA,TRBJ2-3,CSARPSLDTQYF,TGCAGTGCCAGGCCCAGCCTAGATACGCAGTATTTT
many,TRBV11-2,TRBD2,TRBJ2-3,CASSLVREDTQYF,TGTGCCAGCAGCTTAGTGCGGGAGGATACGCAGTATTTT
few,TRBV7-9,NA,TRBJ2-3,CASSLVGLARDTQYF,TGTGCCAGCAGCTTAGTAGGCCTAGCGAGAGATACGCAGTATTTT
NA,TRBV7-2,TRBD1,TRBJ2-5,CASSFPGTAQETQYF,TGTGCCAGCAGCTTCCCCGGGACAGCCCAAGAGACCCAGTACTTC
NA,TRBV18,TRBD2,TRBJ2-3,CASSPPALAGGDTQYF,TGTGCCAGCTCACCCCCTGCCCTAGCGGGAGGAGATACGCAGTATTTT
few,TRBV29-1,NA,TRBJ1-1,CSVVYPGPMEAFF,TGCAGCGTTGTCTACCCAGGGCCCATGGAAGCTTTCTTT
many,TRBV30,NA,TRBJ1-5,CAWSVKGNQPQHF,TGTGCCTGGAGTGTAAAGGGCAATCAGCCCCAGCATTTT
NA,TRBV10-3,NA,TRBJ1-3,CAIRGLENTIYF,TGTGCCATCAGGGGTCTAGAGAACACCATATATTTT
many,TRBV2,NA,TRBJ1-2,CASSDTWNNYGYTF,TGTGCCAGCAGTGATACGTGGAATAACTATGGCTACACCTTC
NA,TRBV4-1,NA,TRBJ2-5,CASSQFPAETQYF,TGCGCCAGCAGCCAGTTCCCCGCAGAGACCCAGTACTTC
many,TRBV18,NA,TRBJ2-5,CASSPPKGAQETQYF,TGTGCCAGCTCACCACCTAAGGGCGCCCAAGAGACCCAGTACTTC
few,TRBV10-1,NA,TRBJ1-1,CASSEASGALEAFF,TGCGCCAGCAGTGAGGCTTCAGGAGCCCTTGAAGCTTTCTTT